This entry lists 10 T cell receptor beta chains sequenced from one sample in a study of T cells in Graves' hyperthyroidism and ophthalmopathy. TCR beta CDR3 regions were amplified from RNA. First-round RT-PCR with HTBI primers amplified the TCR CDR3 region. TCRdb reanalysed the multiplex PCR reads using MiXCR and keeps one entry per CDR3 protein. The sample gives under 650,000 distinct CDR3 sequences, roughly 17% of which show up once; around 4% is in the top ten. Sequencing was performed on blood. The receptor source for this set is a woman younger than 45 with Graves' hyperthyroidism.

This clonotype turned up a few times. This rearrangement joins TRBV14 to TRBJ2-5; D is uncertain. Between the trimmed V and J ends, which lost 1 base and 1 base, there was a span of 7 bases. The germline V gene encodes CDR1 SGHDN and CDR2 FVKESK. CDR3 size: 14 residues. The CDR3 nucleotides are TGTGCCAGCAGCCAAGCAGCCTCCCAAGAGACCCAGTACTTC. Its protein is CASSQAASQETQYF.

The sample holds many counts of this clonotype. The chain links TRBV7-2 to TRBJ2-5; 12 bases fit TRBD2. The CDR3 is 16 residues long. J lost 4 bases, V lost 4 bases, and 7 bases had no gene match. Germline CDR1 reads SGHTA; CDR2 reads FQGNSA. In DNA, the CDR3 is TGTGCCAGCAGCTACAGACTAGCGGGAGAGCGAGAGACCCAGTACTTC. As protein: CASSYRLAGERETQYF. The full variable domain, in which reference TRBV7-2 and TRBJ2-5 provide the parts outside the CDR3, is GAGVSQSPSNKVTEKGKDVELRCDPISGHTALYWYRQSLGQGLEFLIYFQGNSAPDKSGLPSDRFSAERTGGSVSTLTIQRTQQEDSAVYLCASSYRLAGERETQYFGPGTRLLVL.

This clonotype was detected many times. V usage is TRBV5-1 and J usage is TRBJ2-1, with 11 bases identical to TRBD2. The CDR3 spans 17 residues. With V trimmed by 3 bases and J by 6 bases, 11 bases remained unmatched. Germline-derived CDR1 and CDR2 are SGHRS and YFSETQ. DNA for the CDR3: TGCGCCAGCAGCTCCCGACTAGCGGGATTTTTAGGCAATGAGCAGTTCTTC. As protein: CASSSRLAGFLGNEQFF.

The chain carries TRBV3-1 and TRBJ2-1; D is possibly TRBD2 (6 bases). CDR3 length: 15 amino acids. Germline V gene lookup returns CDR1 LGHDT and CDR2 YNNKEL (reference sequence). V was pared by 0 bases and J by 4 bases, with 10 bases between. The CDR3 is CASSQDLASYNEQFF. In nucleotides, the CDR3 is TGTGCCAGCAGCCAAGACCTAGCGTCTTACAATGAGCAGTTCTTC.

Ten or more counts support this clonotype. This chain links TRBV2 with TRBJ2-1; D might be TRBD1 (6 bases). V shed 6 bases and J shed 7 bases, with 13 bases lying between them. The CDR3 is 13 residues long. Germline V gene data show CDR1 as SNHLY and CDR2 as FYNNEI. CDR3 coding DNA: TGTGCCAGCAGGGCCGAGGGGGTAAATGAGCAGTTCTTC. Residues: CASRAEGVNEQFF.

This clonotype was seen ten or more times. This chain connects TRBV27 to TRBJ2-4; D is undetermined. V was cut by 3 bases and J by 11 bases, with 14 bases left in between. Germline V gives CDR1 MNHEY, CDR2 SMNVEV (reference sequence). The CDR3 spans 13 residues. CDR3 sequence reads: CASSFMVNGFQYF. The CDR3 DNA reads TGTGCCAGCAGTTTCATGGTTAACGGCTTTCAGTACTTC.

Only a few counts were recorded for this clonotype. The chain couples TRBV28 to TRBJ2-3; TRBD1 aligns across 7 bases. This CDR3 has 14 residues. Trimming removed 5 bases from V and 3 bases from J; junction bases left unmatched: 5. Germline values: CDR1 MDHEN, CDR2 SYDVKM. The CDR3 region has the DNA TGTGCCAGCAGTCCGCCGGACAGGACAGATACGCAGTATTTT. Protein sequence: CASSPPDRTDTQYF.

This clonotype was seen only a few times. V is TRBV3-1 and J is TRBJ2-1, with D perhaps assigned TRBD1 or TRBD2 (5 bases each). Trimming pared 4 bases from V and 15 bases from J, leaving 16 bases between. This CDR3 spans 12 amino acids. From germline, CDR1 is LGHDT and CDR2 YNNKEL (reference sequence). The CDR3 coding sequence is TGTGCCAGCAGCCTACCGGGACGGGTTATGTTCTTC. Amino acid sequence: CASSLPGRVMFF.

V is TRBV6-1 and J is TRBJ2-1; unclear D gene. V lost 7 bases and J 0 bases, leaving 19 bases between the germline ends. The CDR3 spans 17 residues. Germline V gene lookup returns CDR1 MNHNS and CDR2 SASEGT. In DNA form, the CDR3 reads TGTGCCAGCATTGATACTGGCGGCCCGAGCTCCTACAATGAGCAGTTCTTC. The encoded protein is CASIDTGGPSSYNEQFF.

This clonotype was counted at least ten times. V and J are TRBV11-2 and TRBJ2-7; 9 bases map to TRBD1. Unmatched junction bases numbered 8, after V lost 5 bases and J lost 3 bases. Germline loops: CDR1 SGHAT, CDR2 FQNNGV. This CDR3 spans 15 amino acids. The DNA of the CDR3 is TGTGCCAGCAGCGCCCATCCGGGACAGGGCTACGAGCAGTACTTC. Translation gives CASSAHPGQGYEQYF. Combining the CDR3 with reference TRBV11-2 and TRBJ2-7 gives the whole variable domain EAGVAQSPRYKIIEKRQSVAFWCNPISGHATLYWYQQILGQGPKLLIQFQNNGVVDDSQLPKDRFSAERLKGVDSTLKIQPAKLEDSAVYLCASSAHPGQGYEQYFGPGTRLTVT.